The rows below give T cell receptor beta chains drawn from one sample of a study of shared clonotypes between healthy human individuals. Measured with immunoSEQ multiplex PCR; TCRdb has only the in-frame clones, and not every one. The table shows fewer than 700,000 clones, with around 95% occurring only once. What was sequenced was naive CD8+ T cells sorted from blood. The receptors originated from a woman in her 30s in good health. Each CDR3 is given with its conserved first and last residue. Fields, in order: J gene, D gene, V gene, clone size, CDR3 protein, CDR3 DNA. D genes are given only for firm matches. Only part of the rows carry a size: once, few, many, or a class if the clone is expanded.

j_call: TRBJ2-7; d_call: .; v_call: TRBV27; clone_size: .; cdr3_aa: CATRGESYEQYF; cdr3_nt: TGTGCCACTCGTGGGGAGTCCTACGAGCAGTACTTC
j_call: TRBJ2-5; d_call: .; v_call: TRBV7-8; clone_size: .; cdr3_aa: CASSTPPSGARGSIGETQYF; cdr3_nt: TGTGCCAGCAGCACCCCTCCTAGTGGGGCTCGGGGCTCGATTGGAGAGACCCAGTACTTC
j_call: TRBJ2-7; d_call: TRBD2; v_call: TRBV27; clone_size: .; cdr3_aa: CASSFGREGYEQYF; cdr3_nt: TGTGCCAGCAGTTTCGGGCGGGAGGGCTACGAGCAGTACTTC
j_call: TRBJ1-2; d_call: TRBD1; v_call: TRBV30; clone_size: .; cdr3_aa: CAAFLQGALRYGYTF; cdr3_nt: TGTGCCGCCTTTCTACAGGGGGCGCTTAGGTATGGCTACACCTTC
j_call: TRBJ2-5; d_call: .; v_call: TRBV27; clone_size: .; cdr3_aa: CASRRLLSQETQYF; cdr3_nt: TGTGCCAGCAGGCGTTTGTTGAGCCAAGAGACCCAGTACTTC
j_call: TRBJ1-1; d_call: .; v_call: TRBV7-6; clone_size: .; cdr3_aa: CASSLAGSSMNTEAFF; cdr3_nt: TGTGCCAGCAGCTTAGCCGGCAGCAGCATGAACACTGAAGCTTTCTTT
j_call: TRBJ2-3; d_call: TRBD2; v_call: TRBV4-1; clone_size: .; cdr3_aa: CASSQLAVDTQYF; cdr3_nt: TGCGCCAGCAGCCAGCTAGCGGTAGATACGCAGTATTTT
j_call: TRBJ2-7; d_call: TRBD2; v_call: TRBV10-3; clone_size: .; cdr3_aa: CAISAQRGTSELEQYF; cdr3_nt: TGTGCCATCAGTGCCCAACGGGGGACTAGCGAACTCGAGCAGTACTTC
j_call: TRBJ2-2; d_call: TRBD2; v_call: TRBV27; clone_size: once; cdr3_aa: CASSARDYVTGELFF; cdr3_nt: TGTGCCAGCAGTGCCCGGGACTATGTCACCGGGGAGCTGTTTTTT
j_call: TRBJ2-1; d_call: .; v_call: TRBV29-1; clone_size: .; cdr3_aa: CSVVFRYNEQFF; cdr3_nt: TGCAGCGTTGTTTTTAGATACAATGAGCAGTTCTTC
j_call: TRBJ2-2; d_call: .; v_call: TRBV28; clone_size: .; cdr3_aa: CASNVRTPANTGELFF; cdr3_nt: TGTGCCAGCAACGTACGGACGCCGGCGAACACCGGGGAGCTGTTTTTT
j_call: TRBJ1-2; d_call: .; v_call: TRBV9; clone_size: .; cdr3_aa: CASSVARQYTF; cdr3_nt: TGTGCCAGCAGCGTGGCGAGACAGTACACCTTC
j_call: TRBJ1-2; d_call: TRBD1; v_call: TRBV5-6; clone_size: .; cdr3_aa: CASSLELVRGRDGYTF; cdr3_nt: TGTGCCAGCAGCTTGGAATTGGTGAGGGGGCGGGATGGCTACACCTTC
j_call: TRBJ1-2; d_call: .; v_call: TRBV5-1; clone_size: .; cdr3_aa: CASSPGRTANYGYTF; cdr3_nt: TGCGCCAGCAGCCCAGGCCGGACAGCTAACTATGGCTACACCTTC
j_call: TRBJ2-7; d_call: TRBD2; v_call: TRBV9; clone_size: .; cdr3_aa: CASSGSGSTDEQYF; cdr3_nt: TGTGCCAGCAGCGGTAGCGGGAGCACCGACGAGCAGTACTTC
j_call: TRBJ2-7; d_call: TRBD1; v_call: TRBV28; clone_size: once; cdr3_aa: CASRAAGGTYEQYF; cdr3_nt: TGTGCGAGCAGGGCCGCAGGGGGCACGTACGAGCAGTACTTC
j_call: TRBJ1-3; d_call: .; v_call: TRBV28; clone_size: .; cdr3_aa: CASSWGTREGNTIYF; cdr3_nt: TGTGCCAGCAGTTGGGGGACCAGGGAAGGAAACACCATATATTTT
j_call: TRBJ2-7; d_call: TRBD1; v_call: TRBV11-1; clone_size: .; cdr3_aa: CASSPDRGLHEQYF; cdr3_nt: TGTGCCAGCAGCCCGGACAGGGGGCTTCACGAGCAGTACTTC
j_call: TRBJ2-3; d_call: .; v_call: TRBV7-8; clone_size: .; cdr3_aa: CASSLVFAKTDTQYF; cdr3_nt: TGTGCCAGCAGCTTAGTTTTCGCGAAGACTGATACGCAGTATTTT
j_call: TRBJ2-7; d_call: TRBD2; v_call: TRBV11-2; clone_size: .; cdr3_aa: CASSSSGKDEQYF; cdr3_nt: TGTGCCAGCAGCTCGAGCGGGAAGGACGAGCAGTACTTC
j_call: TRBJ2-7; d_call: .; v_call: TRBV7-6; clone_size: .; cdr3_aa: CASSLGLSYEQYF; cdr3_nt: TGTGCCAGCAGCTTAGGCCTTTCCTACGAGCAGTACTTC
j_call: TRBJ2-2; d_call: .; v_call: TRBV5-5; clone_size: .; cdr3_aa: CASNPNGLRRGAGELFF; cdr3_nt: TGTGCCAGCAACCCAAACGGCCTCAGGCGAGGGGCCGGGGAGCTGTTTTTT
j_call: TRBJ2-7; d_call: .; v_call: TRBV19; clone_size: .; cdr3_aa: CASSMYRGAYEQYF; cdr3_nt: TGTGCCAGTAGTATGTATAGGGGAGCCTACGAGCAGTACTTC
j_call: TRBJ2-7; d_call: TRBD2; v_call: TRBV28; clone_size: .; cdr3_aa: CASSKLAGGSYEQYF; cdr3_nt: TGTGCCAGCAGTAAGCTAGCGGGAGGCTCCTACGAGCAGTACTTC
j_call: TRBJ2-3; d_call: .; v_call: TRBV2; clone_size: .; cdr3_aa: CASSSGQTDTQYF; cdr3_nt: TGTGCCAGCAGCAGCGGACAGACAGATACGCAGTATTTT
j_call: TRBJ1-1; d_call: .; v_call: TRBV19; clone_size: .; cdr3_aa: CASRLTANTEAFF; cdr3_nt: TGTGCCAGTAGGTTGACAGCGAACACTGAAGCTTTCTTT
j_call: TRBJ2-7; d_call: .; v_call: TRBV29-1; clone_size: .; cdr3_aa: CSAGLPNEQYF; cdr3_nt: TGCAGCGCGGGCCTTCCCAACGAGCAGTACTTC
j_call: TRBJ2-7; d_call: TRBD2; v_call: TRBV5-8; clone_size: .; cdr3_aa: CASSFAGGPEQYF; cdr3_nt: TGTGCCAGCAGCTTCGCGGGAGGCCCCGAGCAGTACTTC
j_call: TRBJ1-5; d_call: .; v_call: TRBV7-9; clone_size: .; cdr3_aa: CASSLDSSNQPQHF; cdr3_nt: TGTGCCAGCAGCTTAGATAGTAGCAATCAGCCCCAGCATTTT
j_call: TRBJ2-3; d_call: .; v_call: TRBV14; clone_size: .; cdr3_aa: CASSSVRGTDTQYF; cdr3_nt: TGTGCCAGCAGCTCCGTCAGGGGCACAGATACGCAGTATTTT
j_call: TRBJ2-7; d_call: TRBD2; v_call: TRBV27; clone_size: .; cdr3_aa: CASSGGGNKETYEQYF; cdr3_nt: TGTGCCAGCAGTGGGGGAGGGAATAAAGAAACGTACGAGCAGTACTTC
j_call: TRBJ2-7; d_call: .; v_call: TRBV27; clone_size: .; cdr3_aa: CASSPSVGSQSYEQYF; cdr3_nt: TGTGCCAGCAGTCCCAGCGTCGGGTCGCAATCCTACGAGCAGTACTTC
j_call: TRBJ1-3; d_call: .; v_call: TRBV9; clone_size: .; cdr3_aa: CASSVAGSSGNTIYF; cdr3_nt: TGTGCCAGCAGCGTAGCGGGGAGCTCTGGAAACACCATATATTTT
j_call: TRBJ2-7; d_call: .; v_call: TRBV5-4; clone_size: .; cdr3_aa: CASSLVGAEDEQYF; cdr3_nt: TGTGCCAGCAGCTTGGTAGGGGCGGAGGACGAGCAGTACTTC
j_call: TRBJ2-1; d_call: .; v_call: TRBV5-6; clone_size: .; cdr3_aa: CASSLAQGANNEQFF; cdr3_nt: TGTGCCAGCAGCTTGGCACAGGGCGCAAACAATGAGCAGTTCTTC
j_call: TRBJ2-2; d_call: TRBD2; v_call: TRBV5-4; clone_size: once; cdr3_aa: CASSLGPGGDTGELFF; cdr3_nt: TGTGCCAGCAGCTTGGGTCCGGGAGGGGACACCGGGGAGCTGTTTTTT
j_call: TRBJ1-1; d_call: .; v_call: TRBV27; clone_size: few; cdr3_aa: CASSDHARGNTEAFF; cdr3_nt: TGTGCCAGCAGTGACCATGCGAGGGGGAACACTGAAGCTTTCTTT